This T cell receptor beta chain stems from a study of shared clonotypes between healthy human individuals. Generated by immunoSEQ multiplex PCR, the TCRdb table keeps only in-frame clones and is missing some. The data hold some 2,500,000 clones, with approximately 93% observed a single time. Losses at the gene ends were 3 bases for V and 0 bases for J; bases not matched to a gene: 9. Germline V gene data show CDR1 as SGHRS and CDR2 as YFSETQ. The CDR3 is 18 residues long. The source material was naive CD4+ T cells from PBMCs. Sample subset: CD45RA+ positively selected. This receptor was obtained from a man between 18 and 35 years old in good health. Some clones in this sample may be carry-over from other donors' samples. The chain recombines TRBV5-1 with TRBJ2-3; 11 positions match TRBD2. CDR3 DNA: TGCGCCAGCAGCTACCTAACTCGACTAGCGGGGAGCACAGATACGCAGTATTTT. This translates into CASSYLTRLAGSTDTQYF.